The T cell receptor (beta chain) under discussion was sequenced for a study of blood T cell repertoires in COVID-19. As for the study in general: Acute and convalescent COVID-19 samples came from the United States, Italy and Spain.

The authors' processing: Using reference gene primer amplification, nucleated cell counts were estimated. The method was immunoSEQ multiplex PCR; TCRdb's version includes in-frame clones alone and lacks a portion of them. The D gene and trimming were derived from the DNA, and the V and J assignments and clone size from that table. The sample shows 100,000 or so clones, about 86% of them seen only once. The sample consisted of peripheral blood. The clonotype originates from a man older than 75 with acute or convalescent COVID-19.

Here the CDR3 reads CASSQTGGYEQYF. The CDR3 region has the DNA TGTGCCAGCAGCCAGACAGGGGGCTACGAGCAGTACTTC. V is TRBV3-1 (or the pseudogene TRBV3-2) and J is TRBJ2-7, with 9 bases identical to TRBD1. Germline V CDR1 and CDR2: LGHDT, YNNKEL (reference sequence). CDR3 length: 13 amino acids. V was pared by 3 bases and J by 3 bases, with 0 bases of the junction left unmatched.